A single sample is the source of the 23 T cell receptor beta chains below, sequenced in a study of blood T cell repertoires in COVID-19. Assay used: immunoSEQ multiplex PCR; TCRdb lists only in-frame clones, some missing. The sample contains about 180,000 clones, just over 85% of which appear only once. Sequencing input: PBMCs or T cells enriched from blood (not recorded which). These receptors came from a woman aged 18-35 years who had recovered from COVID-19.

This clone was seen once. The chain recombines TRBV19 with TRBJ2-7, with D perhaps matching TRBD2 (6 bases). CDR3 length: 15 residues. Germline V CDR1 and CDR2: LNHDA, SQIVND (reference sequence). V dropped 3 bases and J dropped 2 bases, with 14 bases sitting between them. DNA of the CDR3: TGTGCCAGTAGTATTGTCGGAGGGACCCCCTACGAGCAGTACTTC. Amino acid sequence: CASSIVGGTPYEQYF.

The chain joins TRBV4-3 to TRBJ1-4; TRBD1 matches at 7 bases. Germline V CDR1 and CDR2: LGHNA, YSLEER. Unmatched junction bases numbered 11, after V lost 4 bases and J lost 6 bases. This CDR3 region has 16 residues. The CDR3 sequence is CASSRSGTDDYEKLFF. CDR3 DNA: TGCGCCAGCAGCCGCTCCGGGACAGATGACTATGAAAAACTGTTTTTT.

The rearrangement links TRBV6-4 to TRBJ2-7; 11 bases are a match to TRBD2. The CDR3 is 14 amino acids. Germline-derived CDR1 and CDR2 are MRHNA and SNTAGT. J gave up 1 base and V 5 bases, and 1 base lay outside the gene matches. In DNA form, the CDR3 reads TGTGCCAGCAGTAGACTAGCGGGGTCCTACGAGCAGTACTTC. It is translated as CASSRLAGSYEQYF.

The CDR3 coding sequence is TGTGCCAGCAGCCTTTCGGGTGGCACTGAAGCTTTCTTT. Amino acids: CASSLSGGTEAFF. V and J are TRBV9 and TRBJ1-1, with no clear D. CDR3 length: 13 amino acids. V lost 4 bases and J 4 bases, leaving 11 bases between the germline ends. The germline gives CDR1 SGDLS, CDR2 YYNGEE.

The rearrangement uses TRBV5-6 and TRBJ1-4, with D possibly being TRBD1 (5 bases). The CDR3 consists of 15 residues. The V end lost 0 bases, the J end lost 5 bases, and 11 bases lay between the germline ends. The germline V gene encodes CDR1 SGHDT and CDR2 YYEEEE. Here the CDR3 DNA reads TGTGCCAGCAGCTTGGGAACAGGCTCAAATGAAAAACTGTTTTTT. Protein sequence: CASSLGTGSNEKLFF.

CDR3 DNA sequence: TGTGCCAGCAGCCAAGTCTCCAGTTTGAACACTGAAGCTTTCTTT. This translates into CASSQVSSLNTEAFF. The J gene is TRBJ1-1, the V gene TRBV3-1 (or the pseudogene TRBV3-2), with D unresolved. Trimming cost V 1 base and J 0 bases, with 9 bases left between them. In germline, CDR1 is LGHDT, CDR2 YNNKEL (reference sequence). The length of the CDR3 is 15 residues.

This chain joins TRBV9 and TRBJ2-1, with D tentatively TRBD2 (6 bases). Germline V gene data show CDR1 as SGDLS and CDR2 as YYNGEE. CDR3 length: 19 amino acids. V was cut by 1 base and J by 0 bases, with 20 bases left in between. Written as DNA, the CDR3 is TGTGCCAGCAGCGTACGGGACTTGCACCACACGAGCTCCTACAATGAGCAGTTCTTC. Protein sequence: CASSVRDLHHTSSYNEQFF.

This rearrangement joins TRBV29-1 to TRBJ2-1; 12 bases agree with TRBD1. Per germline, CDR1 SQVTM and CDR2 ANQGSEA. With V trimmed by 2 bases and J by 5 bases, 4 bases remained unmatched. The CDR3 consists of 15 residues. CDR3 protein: CSVETGQGADNEQFF. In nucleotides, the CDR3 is TGCAGCGTTGAAACGGGACAGGGGGCCGACAATGAGCAGTTCTTC.

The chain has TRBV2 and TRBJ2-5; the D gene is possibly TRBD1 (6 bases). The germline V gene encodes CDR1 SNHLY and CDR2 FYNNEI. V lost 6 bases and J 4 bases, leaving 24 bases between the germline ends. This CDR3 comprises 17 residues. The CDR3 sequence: CASSPLLQGMGRETQYF. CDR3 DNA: TGTGCCAGCAGCCCTCTACTTCAGGGGATGGGCAGAGAGACCCAGTACTTC.

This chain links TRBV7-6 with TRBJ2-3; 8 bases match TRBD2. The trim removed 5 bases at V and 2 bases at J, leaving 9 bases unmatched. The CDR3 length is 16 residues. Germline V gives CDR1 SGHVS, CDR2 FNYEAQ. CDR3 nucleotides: TGTGCCAGCAGCCCGACTGGCGGGGGGAACACAGATACGCAGTATTTT. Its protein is CASSPTGGGNTDTQYF.

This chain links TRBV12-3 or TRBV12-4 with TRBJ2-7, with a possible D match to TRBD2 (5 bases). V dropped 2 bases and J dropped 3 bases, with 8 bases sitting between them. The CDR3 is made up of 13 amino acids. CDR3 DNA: TGTGCCAGCAGTTTATCGGGGAGCTACGAGCAGTACTTC. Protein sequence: CASSLSGSYEQYF.

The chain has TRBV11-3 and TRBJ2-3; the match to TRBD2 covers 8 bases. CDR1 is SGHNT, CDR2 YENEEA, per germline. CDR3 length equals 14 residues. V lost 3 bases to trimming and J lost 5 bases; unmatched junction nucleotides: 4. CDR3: CASSFGGAVDTQYF. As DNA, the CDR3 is TGTGCCAGCAGCTTCGGGGGGGCAGTAGATACGCAGTATTTT.

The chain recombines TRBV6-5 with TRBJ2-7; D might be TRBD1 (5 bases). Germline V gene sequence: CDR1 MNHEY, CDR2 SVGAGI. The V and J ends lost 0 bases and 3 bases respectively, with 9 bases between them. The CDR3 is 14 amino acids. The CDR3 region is CASSYSDSHYEQYF. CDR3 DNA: TGTGCCAGCAGTTACTCAGACAGCCACTACGAGCAGTACTTC.

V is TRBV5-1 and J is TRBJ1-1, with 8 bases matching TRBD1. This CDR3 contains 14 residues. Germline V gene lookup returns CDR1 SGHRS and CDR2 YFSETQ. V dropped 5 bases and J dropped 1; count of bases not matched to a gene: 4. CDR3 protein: CASRVQGENTEAFF. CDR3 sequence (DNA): TGCGCCAGCAGGGTACAGGGGGAGAACACTGAAGCTTTCTTT.

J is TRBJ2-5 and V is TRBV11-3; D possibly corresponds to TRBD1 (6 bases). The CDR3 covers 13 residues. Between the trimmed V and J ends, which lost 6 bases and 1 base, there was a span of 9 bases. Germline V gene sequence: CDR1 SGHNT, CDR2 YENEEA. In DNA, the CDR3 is TGTGCCAGCAGTAGACAGGTCCAAGAGACCCAGTACTTC. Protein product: CASSRQVQETQYF. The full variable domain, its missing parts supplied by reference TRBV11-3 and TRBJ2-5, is EAGVVQSPRYKIIEKKQPVAFWCNPISGHNTLYWYLQNLGQGPELLIRYENEEAVDDSQLPKDRFSAERLKGVDSTLKIQPAELGDSAVYLCASSRQVQETQYFGPGTRLLVL.

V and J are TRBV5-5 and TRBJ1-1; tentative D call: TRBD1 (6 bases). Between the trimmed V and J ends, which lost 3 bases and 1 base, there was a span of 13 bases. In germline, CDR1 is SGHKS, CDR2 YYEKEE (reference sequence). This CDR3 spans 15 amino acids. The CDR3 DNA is TGTGCCAGCAGCTCAACCGGACAGCCGAACACTGAAGCTTTCTTT. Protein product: CASSSTGQPNTEAFF.

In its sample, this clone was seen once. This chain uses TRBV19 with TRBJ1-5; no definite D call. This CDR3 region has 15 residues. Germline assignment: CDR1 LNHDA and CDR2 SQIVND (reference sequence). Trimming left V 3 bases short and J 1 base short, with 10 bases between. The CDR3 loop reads CASSILEGSNQPQHF. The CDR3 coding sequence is TGTGCCAGTAGTATTCTGGAGGGAAGCAATCAGCCCCAGCATTTT.

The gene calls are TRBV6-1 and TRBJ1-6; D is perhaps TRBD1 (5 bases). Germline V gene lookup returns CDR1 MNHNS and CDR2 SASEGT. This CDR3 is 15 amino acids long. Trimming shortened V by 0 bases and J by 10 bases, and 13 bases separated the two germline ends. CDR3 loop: CASSEARQGQSPLHF. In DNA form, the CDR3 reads TGTGCCAGCAGTGAAGCACGGCAGGGTCAGTCACCCCTCCACTTT.

DNA of the CDR3: TGTGCCAGCAGTTTATACCGGGACAGTGGTCCTGAAGCTTTCTTT. This codes for CASSLYRDSGPEAFF. This chain joins TRBV28 and TRBJ1-1; TRBD1 aligns across 7 bases. From germline, CDR1 is MDHEN and CDR2 SYDVKM. The CDR3 loop spans 15 amino acids. With 1 base clipped from V and 6 bases from J, the junction kept 8 bases outside the gene matches.

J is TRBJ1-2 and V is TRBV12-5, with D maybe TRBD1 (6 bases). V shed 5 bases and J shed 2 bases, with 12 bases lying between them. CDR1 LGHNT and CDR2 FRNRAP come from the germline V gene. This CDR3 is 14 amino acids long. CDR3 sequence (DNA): TGTGCTAGTGGTCATACTGACAGGAACTATGGCTACACCTTC. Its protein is CASGHTDRNYGYTF.

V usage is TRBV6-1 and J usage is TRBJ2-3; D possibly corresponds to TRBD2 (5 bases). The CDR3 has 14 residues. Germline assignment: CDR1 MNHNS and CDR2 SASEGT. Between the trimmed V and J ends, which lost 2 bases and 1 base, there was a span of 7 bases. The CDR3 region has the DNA TGTGCCAGCAGTGAATACGGGGGCACAGATACGCAGTATTTT. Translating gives CASSEYGGTDTQYF.

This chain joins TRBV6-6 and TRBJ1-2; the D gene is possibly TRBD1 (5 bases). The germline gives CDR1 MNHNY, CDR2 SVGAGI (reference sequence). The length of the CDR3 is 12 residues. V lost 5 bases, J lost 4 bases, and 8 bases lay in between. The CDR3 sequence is CASSQDTYGYTF. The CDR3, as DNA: TGTGCCAGCAGTCAGGACACCTATGGCTACACCTTC.

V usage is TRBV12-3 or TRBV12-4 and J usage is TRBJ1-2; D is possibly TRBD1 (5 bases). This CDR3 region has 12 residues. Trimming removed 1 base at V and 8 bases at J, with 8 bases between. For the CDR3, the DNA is TGTGCCAGCAGTTTAGGGGGCACGGGCTACACCTTC. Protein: CASSLGGTGYTF.